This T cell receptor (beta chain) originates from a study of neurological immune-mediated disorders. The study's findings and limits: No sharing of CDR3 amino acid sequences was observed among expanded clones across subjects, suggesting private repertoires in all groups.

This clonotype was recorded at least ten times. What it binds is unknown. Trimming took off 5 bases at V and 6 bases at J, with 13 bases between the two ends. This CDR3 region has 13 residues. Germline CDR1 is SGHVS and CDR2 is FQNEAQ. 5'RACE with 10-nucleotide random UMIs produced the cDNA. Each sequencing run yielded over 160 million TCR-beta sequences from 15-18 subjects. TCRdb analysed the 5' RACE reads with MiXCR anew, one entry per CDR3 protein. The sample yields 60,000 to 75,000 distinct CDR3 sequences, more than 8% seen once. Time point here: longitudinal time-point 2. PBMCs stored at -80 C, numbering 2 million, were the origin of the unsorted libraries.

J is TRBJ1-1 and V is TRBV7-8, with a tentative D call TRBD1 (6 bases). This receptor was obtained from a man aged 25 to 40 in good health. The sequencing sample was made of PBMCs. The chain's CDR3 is CASSPGQLPEAFF. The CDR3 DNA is TGTGCCAGCAGCCCTGGACAGCTCCCTGAAGCTTTCTTT.